This is a list of T cell receptor beta chains from one sample in a study of blood T cell repertoires in COVID-19. The assay was immunoSEQ multiplex PCR, and TCRdb's table has in-frame clones only and misses some. Among roughly 180,000 clones, almost 85% were seen once, and the ten largest hold 11%. Sequencing was carried out using PBMCs or T cells enriched from blood (not recorded which). These receptor sequences come from a middle-aged man who had recovered from COVID-19. CDR3s include the opening cysteine and the closing phenylalanine or tryptophan. Fields, in order: clone size, V gene, J gene, D gene, CDR3 DNA, CDR3 protein. D genes are given only for firm matches. Only some rows state a clone size, as once, few, many or a class for expanded clones.

abundance: many; v_gene: TRBV7-8; j_gene: TRBJ1-5; d_gene: .; CDR3nt: TGTGCCAGCAGCTCTTTATTACGACTTCAGCCCCAGCATTTT; CDR3aa: CASSSLLRLQPQHF
abundance: .; v_gene: TRBV6-5; j_gene: TRBJ2-5; d_gene: .; CDR3nt: TGTGCCAGCAGTATACAGAGTCAAGAGACCCAGTACTTC; CDR3aa: CASSIQSQETQYF
abundance: once; v_gene: TRBV28; j_gene: TRBJ1-2; d_gene: .; CDR3nt: TGTGCCAGCACCTGGTCGGGTCGGTATGGCTACACCTTC; CDR3aa: CASTWSGRYGYTF
abundance: .; v_gene: TRBV7-3; j_gene: TRBJ2-7; d_gene: .; CDR3nt: TGTGCCAGCAGCTTATCCCGACTGAGTTACGAGCAGTACTTC; CDR3aa: CASSLSRLSYEQYF
abundance: .; v_gene: TRBV10-2; j_gene: TRBJ1-3; d_gene: .; CDR3nt: TGCGCCAGCAGTCCAGCAGGGGCGGGTGGAAACACCATATATTTT; CDR3aa: CASSPAGAGGNTIYF
abundance: .; v_gene: TRBV7-3; j_gene: TRBJ2-5; d_gene: TRBD2; CDR3nt: TGTGCCAGCAGCCTTGTAGCCGGCGGGGGGCAAGAGACCCAGTACTTC; CDR3aa: CASSLVAGGGQETQYF
abundance: .; v_gene: TRBV29-1; j_gene: TRBJ2-1; d_gene: .; CDR3nt: TGCAGCGTTGAAGAACTGCAGGGTGGTAGGAATGAGCAGTTCTTC; CDR3aa: CSVEELQGGRNEQFF
abundance: .; v_gene: TRBV28; j_gene: TRBJ2-1; d_gene: TRBD1; CDR3nt: TGTGCCAGCAGGGCCCCCGGGACAGGGCCACTCAATGAGCAGTTCTTC; CDR3aa: CASRAPGTGPLNEQFF
abundance: few; v_gene: TRBV7-2; j_gene: TRBJ2-7; d_gene: TRBD2; CDR3nt: TGTGCCAGCAGCTCCCTGACCGGGGGGGAGCAGTACTTC; CDR3aa: CASSSLTGGEQYF
abundance: .; v_gene: TRBV7-8; j_gene: TRBJ2-6; d_gene: TRBD1; CDR3nt: TGTGCCAGCAGCTGGCCCAGGACAGGAGGCTCTGGGGCCAACGTCCTGACTTTC; CDR3aa: CASSWPRTGGSGANVLTF
abundance: .; v_gene: TRBV6-5; j_gene: TRBJ2-3; d_gene: TRBD2; CDR3nt: TGTGCCAGCAGTTTAACGGGAGGTGGAGATACGCAGTATTTT; CDR3aa: CASSLTGGGDTQYF
abundance: .; v_gene: TRBV4-1; j_gene: TRBJ1-6; d_gene: .; CDR3nt: TGCGCCAGCAGCCAAGACGGGGGTTATTCACCCCTCCACTTT; CDR3aa: CASSQDGGYSPLHF
abundance: once; v_gene: TRBV24-1; j_gene: TRBJ2-5; d_gene: TRBD2; CDR3nt: TGTGCCACCAGTGATCAAGCGGGGGGGCCTCAGACCCAGTACTTC; CDR3aa: CATSDQAGGPQTQYF
abundance: .; v_gene: TRBV27; j_gene: TRBJ1-2; d_gene: .; CDR3nt: TGTGCCAGCAGTTTCCTCCCCAACTATGGCTACACCTTC; CDR3aa: CASSFLPNYGYTF
abundance: .; v_gene: TRBV7-9; j_gene: TRBJ1-1; d_gene: .; CDR3nt: TGTGCCAGCAGCGATACAGGGACTGAAGCTTTCTTT; CDR3aa: CASSDTGTEAFF